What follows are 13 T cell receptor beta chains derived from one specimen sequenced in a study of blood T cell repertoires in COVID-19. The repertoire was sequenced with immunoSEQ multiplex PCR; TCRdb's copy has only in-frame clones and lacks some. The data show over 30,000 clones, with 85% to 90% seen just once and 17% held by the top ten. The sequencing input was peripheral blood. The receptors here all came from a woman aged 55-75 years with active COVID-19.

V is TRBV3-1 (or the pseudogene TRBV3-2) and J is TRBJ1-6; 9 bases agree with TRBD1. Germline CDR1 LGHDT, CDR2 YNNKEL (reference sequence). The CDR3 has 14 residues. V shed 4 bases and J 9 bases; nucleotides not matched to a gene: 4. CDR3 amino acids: CASSLQQGASPLHF. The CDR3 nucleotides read TGTGCCAGCAGCCTTCAACAGGGGGCTTCACCCCTCCACTTT.

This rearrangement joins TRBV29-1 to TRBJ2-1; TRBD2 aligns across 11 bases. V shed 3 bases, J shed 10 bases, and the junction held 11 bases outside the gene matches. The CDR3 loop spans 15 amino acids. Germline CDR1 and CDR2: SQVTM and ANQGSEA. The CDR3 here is CSVEIAGGPGGEQFF. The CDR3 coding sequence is TGCAGCGTTGAGATAGCGGGGGGGCCCGGCGGGGAGCAGTTCTTC.

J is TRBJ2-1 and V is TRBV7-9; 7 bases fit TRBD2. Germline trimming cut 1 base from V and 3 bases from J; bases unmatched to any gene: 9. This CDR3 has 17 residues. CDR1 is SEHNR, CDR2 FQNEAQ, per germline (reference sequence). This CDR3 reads CASSLGGGRGSYNEQFF. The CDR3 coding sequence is TGTGCCAGCAGCTTAGGGGGCGGGCGGGGGAGCTACAATGAGCAGTTCTTC.

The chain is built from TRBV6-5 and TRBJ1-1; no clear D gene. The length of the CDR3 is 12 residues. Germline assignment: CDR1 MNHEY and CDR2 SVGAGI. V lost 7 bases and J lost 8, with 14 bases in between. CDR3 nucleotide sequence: TGTGCCAGCACCGACAAGTGGGTAGAAGCTTTCTTT. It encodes CASTDKWVEAFF.

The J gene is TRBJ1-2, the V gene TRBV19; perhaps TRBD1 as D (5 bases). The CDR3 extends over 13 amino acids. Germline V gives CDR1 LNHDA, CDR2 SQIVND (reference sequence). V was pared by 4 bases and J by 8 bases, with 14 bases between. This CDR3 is CASSRGESRGYTF. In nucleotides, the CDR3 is TGTGCCAGTAGTAGGGGGGAATCGCGAGGCTACACCTTC.

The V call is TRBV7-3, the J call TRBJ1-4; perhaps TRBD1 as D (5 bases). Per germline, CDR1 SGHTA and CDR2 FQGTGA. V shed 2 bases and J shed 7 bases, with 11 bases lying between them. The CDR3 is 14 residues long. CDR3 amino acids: CASSLEAGFEKLFF. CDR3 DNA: TGTGCCAGCAGCTTAGAGGCAGGGTTTGAAAAACTGTTTTTT.

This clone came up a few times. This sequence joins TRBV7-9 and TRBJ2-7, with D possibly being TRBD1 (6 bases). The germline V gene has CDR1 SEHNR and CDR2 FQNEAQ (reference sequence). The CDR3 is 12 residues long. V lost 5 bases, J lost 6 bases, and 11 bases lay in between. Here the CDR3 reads CASSPGVGEQYF. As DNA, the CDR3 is TGTGCCAGCAGCCCAGGGGTGGGCGAGCAGTACTTC.

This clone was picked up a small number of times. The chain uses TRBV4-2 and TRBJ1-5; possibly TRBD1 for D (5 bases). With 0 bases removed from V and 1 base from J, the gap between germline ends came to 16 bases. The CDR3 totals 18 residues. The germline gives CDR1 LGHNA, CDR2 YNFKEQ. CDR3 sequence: CASSQDLLGGGSNQPQHF. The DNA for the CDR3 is TGTGCCAGCAGCCAAGACCTCTTGGGGGGAGGGAGCAATCAGCCCCAGCATTTT.

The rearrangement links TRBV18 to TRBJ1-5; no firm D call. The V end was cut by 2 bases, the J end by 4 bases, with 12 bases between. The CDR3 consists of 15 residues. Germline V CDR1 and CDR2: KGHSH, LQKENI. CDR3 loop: CASSPGSGGNQPQHF. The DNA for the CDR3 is TGTGCCAGCTCACCAGGATCGGGTGGAAATCAGCCCCAGCATTTT.

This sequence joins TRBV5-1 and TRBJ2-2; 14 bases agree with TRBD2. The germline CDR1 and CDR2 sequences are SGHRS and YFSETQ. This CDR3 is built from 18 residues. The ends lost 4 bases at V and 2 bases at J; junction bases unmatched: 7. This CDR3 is CASSRPGTSGGNTGELFF. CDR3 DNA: TGCGCCAGCAGCCGCCCCGGGACTAGCGGGGGCAACACCGGGGAGCTGTTTTTT.

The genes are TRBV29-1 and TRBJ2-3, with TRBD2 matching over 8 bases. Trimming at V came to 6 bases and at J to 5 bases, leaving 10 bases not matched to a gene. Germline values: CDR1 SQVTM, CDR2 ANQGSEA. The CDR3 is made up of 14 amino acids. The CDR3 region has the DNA TGCAGCGTAGGAAGCCGGGGGGGCCAAGATACGCAGTATTTT. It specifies CSVGSRGGQDTQYF.

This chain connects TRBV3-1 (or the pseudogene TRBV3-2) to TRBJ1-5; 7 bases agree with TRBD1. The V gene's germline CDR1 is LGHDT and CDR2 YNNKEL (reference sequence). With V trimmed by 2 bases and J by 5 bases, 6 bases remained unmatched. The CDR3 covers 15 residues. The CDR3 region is CASSQNPGGHQPQHF. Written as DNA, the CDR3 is TGTGCCAGCAGCCAAAATCCAGGGGGACATCAGCCCCAGCATTTT.

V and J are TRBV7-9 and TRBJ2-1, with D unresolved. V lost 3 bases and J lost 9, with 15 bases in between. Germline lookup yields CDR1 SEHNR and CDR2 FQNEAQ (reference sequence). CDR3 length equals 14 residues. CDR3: CASSFFGTTLEQFF. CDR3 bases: TGTGCCAGCAGCTTTTTCGGTACTACCCTTGAGCAGTTCTTC.